Listed below are T cell receptor beta chains from one sample, sequenced in a study of control samples from healthy donors and cancer patients. The method was immunoSEQ multiplex PCR; TCRdb's version includes in-frame clones alone and lacks a portion of them. This table has roughly 170,000 clones, 85% to 90% appearing once. Sequences were obtained from blood. These receptors all stem from a woman aged 25-40 years in good health. The CDR3 runs from the conserved cysteine through the conserved F or W. D genes are given only for firm matches. Clone size is stated in some rows and not others, as once, few, many or a class when expanded.

TRBV14,TRBJ1-1,NA,NA,CASSVYATNTEAFF,TGTGCCAGCAGCGTCTACGCGACGAACACTGAAGCTTTCTTT
TRBV2,TRBJ1-1,NA,NA,CASLTRRLNTEAFF,TGTGCCAGCCTAACTCGTCGGCTGAACACTGAAGCTTTCTTT
TRBV25-1,TRBJ2-7,NA,NA,CASSEWGVDEQYF,TGTGCCAGCAGTGAATGGGGGGTCGACGAGCAGTACTTC
TRBV3-1/TRBV3-2,TRBJ2-1,NA,NA,CASSQVSFVDNEQFF,TGTGCCAGCAGCCAAGTAAGTTTCGTAGACAATGAGCAGTTCTTC
TRBV9,TRBJ2-1,NA,TRBD2,CASSGGAGGYHSYNEQFF,TGTGCCAGCAGCGGAGGAGCGGGGGGCTATCACTCCTACAATGAGCAGTTCTTC
TRBV10-3,TRBJ1-5,NA,NA,CAISEVRQPQHF,TGTGCCATCAGTGAGGTGCGTCAGCCCCAGCATTTT
TRBV7-9,TRBJ1-1,few,TRBD1,CASSLESGQGRTEAFF,TGTGCCAGCAGCTTAGAGTCAGGACAGGGTCGCACTGAAGCTTTCTTT
TRBV19,TRBJ2-1,NA,TRBD2,CASSWTSGMNEQFF,TGTGCCAGTAGTTGGACTAGCGGCATGAATGAGCAGTTCTTC
TRBV19,TRBJ2-5,NA,NA,CASRAELQETQYF,TGTGCCAGTAGAGCGGAGCTCCAAGAGACCCAGTACTTC
TRBV5-1,TRBJ1-4,NA,NA,CASSLGGVGEKLFF,TGCGCCAGCAGCTTGGGAGGCGTTGGGGAAAAACTGTTTTTT
TRBV3-1/TRBV3-2,TRBJ2-7,NA,NA,CASSQPAASLYF,TGTGCCAGCAGCCAACCGGCAGCTAGTCTGTACTTC
TRBV19,TRBJ2-1,NA,NA,CASSIREKQFF,TGTGCCAGTAGTATACGGGAGAAGCAGTTCTTC
TRBV3-1/TRBV3-2,TRBJ2-7,NA,NA,CASSPGLVSYEQYF,TGTGCCAGCAGCCCAGGACTGGTTAGCTACGAGCAGTACTTC
TRBV6-5,TRBJ2-3,NA,NA,CASSSAGDRGDTQYF,TGTGCCAGCAGTTCCGCCGGCGACAGAGGGGATACGCAGTATTTT
TRBV5-1,TRBJ1-1,NA,NA,CASSLSAAGVGTEAFF,TGCGCCAGCAGCTTGTCTGCCGCTGGGGTGGGAACTGAAGCTTTCTTT
TRBV27,TRBJ1-6,once,NA,CASSKRRGDGYNSPLHF,TGTGCCAGCAGTAAAAGGCGGGGGGACGGGTATAATTCACCCCTCCACTTT
TRBV4-1,TRBJ2-3,NA,NA,CASSQAAAGITDTQYF,TGCGCCAGCAGCCAAGCGGCGGCAGGGATCACAGATACGCAGTATTTT
TRBV12-3/TRBV12-4,TRBJ2-5,NA,NA,CASSYQETQYF,TGTGCCAGCAGTTACCAAGAGACCCAGTACTTC
TRBV4-1,TRBJ2-3,NA,NA,CASSQDGKDTDTQYF,TGCGCCAGCAGCCAAGATGGAAAAGATACAGATACGCAGTATTTT
TRBV7-9,TRBJ2-5,NA,TRBD2,CASSSGLAGVQETQYF,TGTGCCAGCAGCTCCGGACTAGCGGGGGTCCAAGAGACCCAGTACTTC
TRBV4-2,TRBJ1-2,NA,NA,CASSQLGGDGYTF,TGTGCCAGCAGCCAGCTAGGGGGGGATGGCTACACCTTC
TRBV28,TRBJ2-3,NA,NA,CASSPPQGIDTQYF,TGTGCCAGCAGTCCCCCGCAGGGAATAGATACGCAGTATTTT
TRBV7-6,TRBJ2-1,NA,NA,CASSSGTPSYNEQFF,TGTGCCAGCAGCTCCGGGACACCTTCTTACAATGAGCAGTTCTTC
TRBV2,TRBJ1-3,NA,NA,CASSPFGTSGNTIYF,TGTGCCAGCAGCCCCTTTGGGACGTCTGGAAACACCATATATTTT
TRBV2,TRBJ2-7,NA,NA,CASSGQYEQYF,TGTGCCAGCAGTGGACAGTACGAGCAGTACTTC
TRBV2,TRBJ2-5,NA,TRBD2,CASSASGSRGETQYF,TGTGCCAGCAGTGCTAGCGGGAGTCGGGGTGAGACCCAGTACTTC
TRBV7-2,TRBJ2-1,NA,TRBD2,CASSLRTSGFGDNEQFF,TGTGCCAGCAGCCTCAGGACTAGCGGGTTTGGAGACAATGAGCAGTTCTTC
TRBV5-4,TRBJ2-2,NA,NA,CASSSENQGNTGELFF,TGTGCCAGCAGCTCGGAAAATCAGGGGAACACCGGGGAGCTGTTTTTT
TRBV28,TRBJ2-7,NA,NA,CANGQPGSYEQYF,TGTGCCAACGGACAGCCTGGCTCCTACGAGCAGTACTTC
TRBV27,TRBJ2-5,NA,NA,CASGGRGKTQYF,TGTGCCAGCGGCGGCAGGGGAAAGACCCAGTACTTC
TRBV28,TRBJ1-2,NA,TRBD1,CASSPQGQVYGYTF,TGTGCCAGCAGCCCCCAGGGACAGGTGTATGGCTACACCTTC
TRBV6-4,TRBJ2-2,NA,NA,CASSDGTNTGELFF,TGTGCCAGCAGTGACGGGACTAACACCGGGGAGCTGTTTTTT
TRBV5-1,TRBJ1-5,NA,NA,CASSLSPQVNQPQHF,TGCGCCAGCAGCTTGTCTCCCCAGGTAAATCAGCCCCAGCATTTT
TRBV3-1/TRBV3-2,TRBJ2-3,NA,TRBD2,CASSPRTSGGAGDTQYF,TGTGCCAGCAGCCCCCGGACTAGCGGGGGGGCTGGAGATACGCAGTATTTT
TRBV7-9,TRBJ1-5,few,NA,CASGSGGNQPQHF,TGTGCCAGCGGTTCAGGGGGCAATCAGCCCCAGCATTTT
TRBV5-1,TRBJ2-7,NA,TRBD1,CASSLGWTGEQYF,TGCGCCAGCAGCTTAGGGTGGACAGGAGAGCAGTACTTC
TRBV5-1,TRBJ1-4,NA,TRBD1,CASSFGTGGTNEKLFF,TGCGCCAGCAGCTTCGGGACAGGAGGGACTAATGAAAAACTGTTTTTT
TRBV3-1/TRBV3-2,TRBJ2-2,NA,TRBD1,CASTIRQGGTGELFF,TGTGCCAGCACGATACGACAGGGTGGGACCGGGGAGCTGTTTTTT
TRBV6-1,TRBJ1-1,NA,NA,CASSEIRNTEAFF,TGTGCCAGCAGTGAAATTAGAAACACTGAAGCTTTCTTT
TRBV12-5,TRBJ2-7,once,NA,CASGLVSDYPSSYEQYF,TGTGCTAGTGGTTTGGTATCTGACTACCCGAGCTCCTACGAGCAGTACTTC
TRBV6-5,TRBJ1-5,NA,NA,CASRFGQGSNQPQHF,TGTGCCAGCAGATTTGGGCAGGGGTCCAATCAGCCCCAGCATTTT
TRBV6-5,TRBJ1-2,NA,NA,CASSDSQGRGGHTF,TGTGCCAGCAGTGACTCTCAGGGGCGCGGAGGCCACACCTTC
TRBV6-5,TRBJ2-1,NA,TRBD2,CASSLREGENNEQFF,TGTGCCAGCAGTCTGCGGGAGGGGGAGAACAATGAGCAGTTCTTC
TRBV2,TRBJ1-5,NA,NA,CASSGLSNQPQHF,TGTGCCAGCAGTGGACTCAGCAATCAGCCCCAGCATTTT
TRBV7-9,TRBJ2-3,NA,NA,CASSLEGRTVTDTQYF,TGTGCCAGCAGCTTAGAGGGCAGGACCGTAACAGATACGCAGTATTTT
TRBV6-5,TRBJ1-1,NA,NA,CASSLTENTEAFF,TGTGCCAGCAGTCTGACAGAAAACACTGAAGCTTTCTTT
TRBV5-1,TRBJ2-2,NA,TRBD1,CASSWGQQLTGELFF,TGCGCCAGCAGCTGGGGACAGCAGCTCACCGGGGAGCTGTTTTTT
TRBV25-1,TRBJ2-5,once,NA,CASSEFRKGPETQYF,TGTGCCAGCAGTGAATTTCGTAAGGGTCCAGAGACCCAGTACTTC
TRBV28,TRBJ2-3,NA,NA,CASSLEPRPADTQYF,TGTGCCAGCAGTTTAGAGCCTCGCCCGGCAGATACGCAGTATTTT
TRBV24-1,TRBJ2-3,NA,NA,CATSDLEFGGTDTQYF,TGTGCCACCAGTGATTTGGAGTTTGGGGGGACGGATACGCAGTATTTT
TRBV2,TRBJ1-1,NA,NA,CASSDLRDTEAFF,TGTGCCAGCAGTGATTTACGGGACACTGAAGCTTTCTTT
TRBV5-6,TRBJ1-1,NA,NA,CASSFGENTEAFF,TGTGCCAGCAGCTTTGGGGAGAACACTGAAGCTTTCTTT
TRBV9,TRBJ2-3,NA,TRBD2,CASSVVGGGAGDTQYF,TGTGCCAGCAGCGTAGTCGGCGGGGGGGCCGGAGATACGCAGTATTTT
TRBV10-1,TRBJ2-4,once,NA,CASSENLLAKNIQYF,TGCGCCAGCAGTGAAAATCTTTTAGCCAAAAACATTCAGTACTTC
TRBV9,TRBJ2-2,NA,NA,CASSLSAVRTGELFF,TGTGCCAGCAGCCTTTCGGCGGTCAGGACCGGGGAGCTGTTTTTT
TRBV6-5,TRBJ2-5,NA,TRBD2,CASSWRTSGQETQYF,TGTGCCAGCAGTTGGAGGACTAGCGGACAAGAGACCCAGTACTTC
TRBV6-5,TRBJ2-1,NA,NA,CASSFLGGGSYNEQFF,TGTGCCAGCAGTTTTCTAGGGGGGGGCTCCTACAATGAGCAGTTCTTC
TRBV20-1,TRBJ2-7,NA,TRBD2,CSASSGKNSYEQYF,TGCAGTGCTAGTAGCGGGAAGAACTCCTACGAGCAGTACTTC